Shown below are 25 T cell receptor beta chains from a single sample sequenced in a study of blood T cells in healthy people across ages (dated by TCRdb to between 2015 and 2017). Library generation was performed with 5' RACE. The sample was run on an Illumina HiSeq 2500. A second PCR of roughly 7 to 12 cycles was performed with a sample-barcoded 5' primer and a J-beta primer mix. The public sequencing data were trimmed at Q25 with fastp and processed into clonotypes with MiXCR by TCRdb, which kept only in-frame beta chains. Identical CDR3 proteins give one entry, which carries the most common genes and DNA. The sample table shows more than 650,000 distinct CDR3 sequences, and around a fifth are seen once. Around a fifth of the sample rests with the top ten. Material: blood. The receptors here all came from an older man in good health.

Comment on this clonotype: One end of the junction does not line up with germline, which may come from a read error. This rearrangement joins TRBV10-3 to TRBJ2-3; 15 nucleotides line up with TRBD2. Per the germline V gene, CDR1 is ENHRY and CDR2 is SYGVKD. The CDR3 runs to 16 residues. CDR3 region: CAISTGLAGGLDTQCF. The CDR3 DNA is TGTGCCATCAGTACCGGACTAGCGGGGGGGCTAGATACGCAGTGTTTT.

This clonotype has just a few counts. This sequence may be a read error, since a much larger clone differs from it by one base. V gene TRBV7-9 combines with J gene TRBJ2-5, with 8 bases matching TRBD1. The tail of the sequence fits TRBJ2-1 better, so the J call may be wrong. Germline loops: CDR1 SEHNR, CDR2 FQNEAQ (reference sequence). The CDR3 extends over 14 amino acids. This CDR3 reads CAGTWQDRANEQFF. The CDR3 bases are TGTGCCGGCACCTGGCAGGACAGGGCCAATGAGCAGTTCTTC.

This clonotype was recorded a few times. The chain recombines TRBV11-2 with TRBJ1-3; D gene unclear. The CDR3 consists of 14 residues. Germline assignment: CDR1 SGHAT and CDR2 FQNNGV. Between the trimmed V and J ends, which lost 5 bases and 0 bases, there was a span of 8 bases. The CDR3 DNA is TGTGCCAGCAGCCCGATTAGCTCTGGAAACACCATATATTTT. Protein product: CASSPISSGNTIYF.

The J gene is TRBJ1-4, the V gene TRBV25-1; D may be TRBD1 (5 bases). The CDR3 has 12 amino acids. Germline V CDR1 and CDR2: MGHDK, SYGVNS. Trimming took 7 bases from V and 7 from J, leaving 10 bases between them. The CDR3 region is CASTRRGEKLFF. DNA for the CDR3: TGTGCCAGCACCAGGAGGGGTGAAAAACTGTTTTTT.

This clonotype was seen only a few times. The chain has TRBV7-9 and TRBJ1-1; 9 bases are shared with TRBD1. V lost 2 bases to trimming and J lost 0 bases; unmatched junction nucleotides: 10. The CDR3 is 18 residues long. Germline CDR1 reads SEHNR; CDR2 reads FQNEAQ (reference sequence). CDR3 sequence: CASSLSGQGICMNTEAFF. The CDR3 DNA is TGTGCCAGCAGCTTATCTGGACAGGGGATCTGCATGAACACTGAAGCTTTCTTT.

The rearrangement links TRBV7-3 to TRBJ1-6; no reliable D call. The CDR3 is made up of 14 amino acids. From germline, CDR1 is SGHTA and CDR2 FQGTGA. Trimming stripped 5 bases from V and 10 bases from J, with 15 bases between. Here the CDR3 DNA reads TGTGCCAGCAGCCAGTGGGAGGGAAGATCACCCCTCCACTTT. Translating gives CASSQWEGRSPLHF.

This chain joins TRBV6-6 and TRBJ2-3; tentative D call: TRBD2 (7 bases). Deletions cut 6 bases from V and 8 bases from J, with 12 bases between. Germline V gives CDR1 MNHNY, CDR2 SVGAGI (reference sequence). This CDR3 is built from 12 residues. The CDR3 coding sequence is TGTGCCAGCAGCCGAGGGGGGGGTACGCAGTATTTT. As protein: CASSRGGGTQYF.

This chain links TRBV5-1 with TRBJ2-3, with TRBD2 matching 8 bases. The germline gives CDR1 SGHRS, CDR2 YFSETQ. V shed 4 bases, J shed 2 bases, and the junction held 6 bases outside the gene matches. The CDR3 runs 15 residues. The CDR3 sequence is CASSPGGPLTDTQYF. DNA of the CDR3: TGCGCCAGCAGCCCGGGAGGGCCCCTCACAGATACGCAGTATTTT.

The V gene is TRBV29-1, the J gene TRBJ2-2; possibly TRBD1 for D (6 bases). Germline V CDR1 and CDR2: SQVTM, ANQGSEA. The germline V and J ends were trimmed by 7 bases and 0 bases, with 9 bases remaining between them. This CDR3 is built from 13 residues. The CDR3 region has the DNA TGCAGCGGGGGGCGGCCGAACACCGGGGAGCTGTTTTTT. This translates into CSGGRPNTGELFF.

This clonotype was observed a handful of times. This sequence joins TRBV7-9 and TRBJ2-5; 7 bases fit TRBD2. The J call is doubtful: the DNA matches TRBJ2-1 better. CDR1 is SEHNR, CDR2 FQNEAQ, per germline (reference sequence). The CDR3 contains 13 residues. CDR3 nucleotide sequence: TGTGCCAGCGGAACTAGCGCTGCGGATGAGCAGTTCTTC. This sequence encodes CASGTSAADEQFF.

The genes are TRBV2 and TRBJ2-1, with D possibly TRBD1 on 8 matching bases. Between the trimmed V and J ends, which lost 6 bases and 1 base, there was a span of 10 bases. This CDR3 is 14 amino acids long. Germline values: CDR1 SNHLY, CDR2 FYNNEI. The CDR3 DNA is TGTGCCAGCAGACAGGGGGGGTCCTACAATGAGCAGTTCTTC. It is translated as CASRQGGSYNEQFF. Looking up the rest from reference TRBV2 and TRBJ2-1 gives the full variable domain: EPEVTQTPSHQVTQMGQEVILRCVPISNHLYFYWYRQILGQKVEFLVSFYNNEISEKSEIFDDQFSVERPDGSNFTLKIRSTKLEDSAMYFCASRQGGSYNEQFFGPGTRLTVL.

The sample holds many counts of this clonotype. The rearrangement uses TRBV12-3 or TRBV12-4 and TRBJ2-5, with 10 bases identical to TRBD2. There are 15 residues in the CDR3. J lost 1 base, V lost 3 bases, and 2 bases had no gene match. The CDR3 region has the DNA TGTGCCAGCAGTTTGCGACTAGCGGGCCAAGAGACCCAGTACTTC. Encoded protein: CASSLRLAGQETQYF.

The J gene is TRBJ1-6, the V gene TRBV20-1; the match to TRBD1 covers 7 bases. V lost 5 bases to trimming and J lost 7 bases; unmatched junction nucleotides: 8. The germline CDR1 and CDR2 sequences are DFQATT and SNEGSKA (reference sequence). The CDR3 has 14 residues. The CDR3, as DNA: TGCAGTGCTCGATCTACAGGGGAGAATTCACCCCTCCACTTT. Its translation: CSARSTGENSPLHF.

The genes are TRBV20-1 and TRBJ1-2; 7 bases are shared with TRBD1. The trim removed 5 bases at V and 1 base at J, leaving 10 bases unmatched. From germline, CDR1 is DFQATT and CDR2 SNEGSKA (reference sequence). This CDR3 is built from 15 residues. CDR3 region: CSAPRQGRINYGYTF. Here the CDR3 DNA reads TGCAGTGCTCCTCGACAGGGACGGATTAACTATGGCTACACCTTC.

This clonotype showed up just a few times. The chain combines TRBV7-2 with TRBJ2-1; D is perhaps TRBD1 or TRBD2 (6 bases each). CDR1 is SGHTA and CDR2 is FQGNSA in the germline V gene. The CDR3 runs 15 residues. Trimming left V 5 bases short and J 0 bases short, with 11 bases between. For the CDR3, the DNA is TGTGCCAGCAGCCCTCGGGGGCGCTCCTACAATGAGCAGTTCTTC. Residues: CASSPRGRSYNEQFF.

V usage is TRBV7-2 and J usage is TRBJ2-3; 7 bases are a match to TRBD2. Germline values: CDR1 SGHTA, CDR2 FQGNSA. The V segment lost 3 bases and the J segment 0 bases; nucleotides outside the gene matches: 3. This CDR3 has 15 amino acids. The CDR3 region is CASSLTSSSTDTQYF. CDR3 sequence (DNA): TGTGCCAGCAGCTTGACTAGCAGTAGCACAGATACGCAGTATTTT. Based on the CDR3 plus reference TRBV7-2 and TRBJ2-3, the full variable domain is GAGVSQSPSNKVTEKGKDVELRCDPISGHTALYWYRQSLGQGLEFLIYFQGNSAPDKSGLPSDRFSAERTGGSVSTLTIQRTQQEDSAVYLCASSLTSSSTDTQYFGPGTRLTVL.

This clonotype came up many times. The rearrangement uses TRBV12-5 and TRBJ2-1; 9 nucleotides match TRBD2. Losses at the gene ends were 1 base for V and 3 bases for J; bases not matched to a gene: 4. Germline loops: CDR1 LGHNT, CDR2 FRNRAP. The CDR3 has 16 amino acids. As DNA, the CDR3 is TGTGCTAGTGGTTTGGCGCTAGCGGGGATCTACAATGAGCAGTTCTTC. Amino acid sequence: CASGLALAGIYNEQFF.

The chain is built from TRBV5-1 and TRBJ1-2, with 7 bases matching TRBD1. Germline trimming cut 0 bases from V and 4 bases from J; bases unmatched to any gene: 6. Looked up from germline, CDR1 is SGHRS and CDR2 is YFSETQ. The CDR3 totals 15 residues. CDR3: CASSLEAGTVYGYTF. CDR3 sequence (DNA): TGCGCCAGCAGCTTGGAAGCCGGGACAGTCTATGGCTACACCTTC.

This clonotype has more than one count but fewer than ten. The J gene is TRBJ2-3, the V gene TRBV19; TRBD2 is a possible D gene (6 bases). V was pared by 6 bases and J by 2 bases, with 12 bases between. The CDR3 spans 14 residues. Germline CDR1 LNHDA, CDR2 SQIVND (reference sequence). CDR3 in DNA: TGTGCCAGTAGCGGGGGAGGCTACACAGATACGCAGTATTTT. This sequence encodes CASSGGGYTDTQYF.

This clonotype was detected only a few times. The junction departs from the called germline gene at one end, perhaps through a read error. CDR3 sequence reads: CASRVPGQGNAEAFF. DNA of the CDR3: TGTGCCAGCAGGGTACCGGGACAGGGGAACGCTGAAGCTTTCTTT. The V gene is TRBV6-5, the J gene TRBJ1-1, with TRBD1 matching 10 bases. Germline V gene lookup returns CDR1 MNHEY and CDR2 SVGAGI. The CDR3 totals 15 residues.

This clonotype has only a few counts. This chain connects TRBV5-5 to TRBJ2-2; D might be TRBD1 or TRBD2, each matching 5 bases. From germline, CDR1 is SGHKS and CDR2 YYEKEE (reference sequence). V shed 2 bases and J shed 5 bases, with 16 bases lying between them. The CDR3 runs 16 residues. The CDR3 nucleotides are TGTGCCAGCAGCTTTCCTTTGGCAGGGAGAACCGGGGAGCTGTTTTTT. Protein product: CASSFPLAGRTGELFF. The variable domain in full, with the rest retrieved from reference TRBV5-5 and TRBJ2-2, is DAGVTQSPTHLIKTRGQQVTLRCSPISGHKSVSWYQQVLGQGPQFIFQYYEKEERGRGNFPDRFSARQFPNYSSELNVNALLLGDSALYLCASSFPLAGRTGELFFGEGSRLTVL.

The chain employs TRBV14 and TRBJ1-4; no firm D call. The CDR3 contains 14 residues. CDR1 is SGHDN, CDR2 FVKESK, per germline. Trimming removed 4 bases from V and 5 bases from J, with 11 bases in between. The CDR3 spells CASSLSPGNEKLFF. The CDR3 nucleotides read TGTGCCAGCAGCCTTTCTCCGGGCAATGAAAAACTGTTTTTT.

CDR3 loop: CSAPSWGTEAFF. The CDR3 DNA is TGCAGTGCTCCCTCTTGGGGCACTGAAGCTTTCTTT. This chain links TRBV20-1 with TRBJ1-1; D unclear. The CDR3 contains 12 residues. V gave up 5 bases and J gave up 4 bases, with 11 bases separating them. Germline V gives CDR1 DFQATT, CDR2 SNEGSKA (reference sequence).

Notes on this clonotype: Relative to the germline gene, one junction end is altered; a read error may explain this. The chain combines TRBV12-3 or TRBV12-4 with TRBJ1-1; TRBD1 is a possible D gene (6 bases). The CDR3 extends over 14 amino acids. CDR3 DNA: TGTGCCAGCAGTTTAGCACAGGGATGGACTGGAGCTTTCTTT. Its protein product is CASSLAQGWTGAFF.

This clonotype turned up a few times. The chain carries TRBV5-1 and TRBJ1-1; tentatively, D is TRBD1 (5 bases). The CDR3 consists of 14 residues. Germline-derived CDR1 and CDR2 are SGHRS and YFSETQ. V was shortened by 0 bases and J by 7 bases, with 13 bases between the two germline ends. CDR3 amino acids: CASSLGQPHIEAFF. CDR3 bases: TGCGCCAGCAGCTTGGGACAGCCTCATATTGAAGCTTTCTTT.